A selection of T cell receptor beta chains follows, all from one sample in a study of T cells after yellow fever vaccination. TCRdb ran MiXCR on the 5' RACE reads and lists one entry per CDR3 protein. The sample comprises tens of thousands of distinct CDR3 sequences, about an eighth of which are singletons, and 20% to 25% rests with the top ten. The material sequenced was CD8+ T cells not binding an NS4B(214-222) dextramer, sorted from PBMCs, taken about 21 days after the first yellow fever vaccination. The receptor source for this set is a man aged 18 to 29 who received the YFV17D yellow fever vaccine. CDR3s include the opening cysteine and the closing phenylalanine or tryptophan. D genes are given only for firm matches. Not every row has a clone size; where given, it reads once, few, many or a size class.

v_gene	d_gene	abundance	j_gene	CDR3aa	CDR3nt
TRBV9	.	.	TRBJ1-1	CASGSGNTEAFF	TGTGCCAGCGGATCCGGGAACACTGAAGCTTTCTTT
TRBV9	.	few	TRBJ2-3	CASSQGLPDTQYF	TGTGCCAGCAGCCAAGGTCTCCCAGATACGCAGTATTTT
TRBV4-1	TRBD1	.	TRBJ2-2	CASSIHSGTGGLTGELFF	TGCGCCAGCAGCATCCACTCCGGGACAGGGGGCCTCACCGGGGAGCTGTTTTTT
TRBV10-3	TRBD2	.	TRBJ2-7	CAISLAGGTDEQYF	TGTGCCATCAGTTTAGCGGGGGGGACCGACGAGCAGTACTTC
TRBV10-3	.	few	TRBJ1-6	CAISTAYNSPLHF	TGTGCCATCAGCACAGCCTATAATTCACCCCTCCACTTT
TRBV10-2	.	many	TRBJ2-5	CASRGRLWVETQYF	TGCGCCAGCAGGGGACGACTCTGGGTGGAGACCCAGTACTTC
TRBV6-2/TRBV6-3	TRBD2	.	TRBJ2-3	CASSYLGTSGQDTQYF	TGTGCCAGCAGTTACCTGGGGACTAGCGGGCAAGATACGCAGTATTTT
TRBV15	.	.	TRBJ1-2	CATSRGQITNYGYTF	TGTGCCACCAGCAGAGGACAGATCACTAACTATGGCTACACCTTC
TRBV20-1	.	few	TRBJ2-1	CSEFYPDRNEQFF	TGCAGCGAGTTTTACCCCGACAGGAATGAGCAGTTCTTC
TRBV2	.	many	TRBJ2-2	CASSGETGELFF	TGTGCCAGCAGTGGGGAGACCGGGGAGCTGTTTTTT
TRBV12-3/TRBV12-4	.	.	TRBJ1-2	CASSLGGGHGYTF	TGTGCCAGCAGTCTGGGGGGAGGCCATGGCTACACCTTC
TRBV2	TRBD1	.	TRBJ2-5	CASSDSRGPDQETQYF	TGTGCCAGCAGTGACTCAAGGGGGCCCGACCAAGAGACCCAGTACTTC
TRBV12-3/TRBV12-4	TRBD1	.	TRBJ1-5	CASSSRGQPQHF	TGTGCCAGCAGTTCCAGGGGGCAGCCCCAGCATTTT
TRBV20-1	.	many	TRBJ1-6	CSAREGDSPLHF	TGCAGTGCTAGAGAGGGTGATTCACCCCTCCACTTT
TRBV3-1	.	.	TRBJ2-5	CASSQAGLEETQYF	TGTGCCAGCAGCCAAGCTGGACTCGAAGAGACCCAGTACTTC
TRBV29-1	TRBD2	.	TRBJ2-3	CSVEDWRLAGKDTQYF	TGCAGCGTTGAAGATTGGAGACTAGCGGGGAAAGATACGCAGTATTTT
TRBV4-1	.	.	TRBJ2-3	CASSQESDVTDTQYF	TGCGCCAGCAGCCAAGAGTCGGACGTCACAGATACGCAGTATTTT
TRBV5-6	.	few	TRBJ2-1	CASSLEVNEQFF	TGTGCCAGCAGCTTGGAGGTTAATGAGCAGTTCTTC
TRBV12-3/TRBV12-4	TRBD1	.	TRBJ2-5	CASSSDGTGGTQYF	TGTGCCAGCAGTTCGGATGGGACAGGTGGCACCCAGTACTTC
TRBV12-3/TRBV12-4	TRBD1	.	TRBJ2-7	CASSPGQGIHEQYF	TGTGCCAGCAGCCCCGGACAGGGGATTCACGAGCAGTACTTC
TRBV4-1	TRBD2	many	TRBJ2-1	CASSQELAGGRNEQFF	TGCGCCAGCAGCCAAGAACTAGCGGGGGGGCGAAATGAGCAGTTCTTC